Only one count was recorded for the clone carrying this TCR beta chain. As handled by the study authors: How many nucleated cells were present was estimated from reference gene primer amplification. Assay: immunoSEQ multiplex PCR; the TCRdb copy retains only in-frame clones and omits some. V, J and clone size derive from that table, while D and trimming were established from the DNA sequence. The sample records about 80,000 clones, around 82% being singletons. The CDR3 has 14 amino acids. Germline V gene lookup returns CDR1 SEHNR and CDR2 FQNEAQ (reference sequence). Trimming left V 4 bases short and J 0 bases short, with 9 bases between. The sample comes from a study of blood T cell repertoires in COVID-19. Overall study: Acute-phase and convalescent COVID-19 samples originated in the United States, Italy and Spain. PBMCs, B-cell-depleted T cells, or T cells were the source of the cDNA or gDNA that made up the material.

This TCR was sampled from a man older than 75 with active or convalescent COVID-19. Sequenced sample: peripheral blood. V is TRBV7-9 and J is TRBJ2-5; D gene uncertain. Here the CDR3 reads CASSYLEYQETQYF. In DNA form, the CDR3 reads TGTGCCAGCAGCTACCTCGAGTACCAAGAGACCCAGTACTTC.